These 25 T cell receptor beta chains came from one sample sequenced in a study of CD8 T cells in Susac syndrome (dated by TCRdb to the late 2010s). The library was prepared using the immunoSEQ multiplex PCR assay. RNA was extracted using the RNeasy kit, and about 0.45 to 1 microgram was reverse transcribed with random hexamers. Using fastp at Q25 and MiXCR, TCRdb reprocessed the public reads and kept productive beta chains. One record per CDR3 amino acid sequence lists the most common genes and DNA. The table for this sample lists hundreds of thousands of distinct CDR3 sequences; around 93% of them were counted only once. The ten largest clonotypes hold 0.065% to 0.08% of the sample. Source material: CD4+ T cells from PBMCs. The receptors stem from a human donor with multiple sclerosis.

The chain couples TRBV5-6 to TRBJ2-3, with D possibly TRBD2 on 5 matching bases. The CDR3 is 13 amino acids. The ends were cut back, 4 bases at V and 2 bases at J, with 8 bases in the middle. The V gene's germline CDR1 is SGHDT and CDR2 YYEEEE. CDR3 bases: TGTGCCAGCAGCGGACGGGACACAGATACGCAGTATTTT. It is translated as CASSGRDTDTQYF. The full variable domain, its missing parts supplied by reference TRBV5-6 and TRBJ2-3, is DAGVTQSPTHLIKTRGQQVTLRCSPKSGHDTVSWYQQALGQGPQFIFQYYEEEERQRGNFPDRFSGHQFPNYSSELNVNALLLGDSALYLCASSGRDTDTQYFGPGTRLTVL.

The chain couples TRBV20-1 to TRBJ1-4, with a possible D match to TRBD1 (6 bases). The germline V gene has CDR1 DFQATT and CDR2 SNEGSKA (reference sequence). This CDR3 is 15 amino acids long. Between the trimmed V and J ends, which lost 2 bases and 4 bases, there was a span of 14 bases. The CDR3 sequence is CSARRLQGINEKLFF. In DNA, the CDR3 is TGCAGTGCTAGACGACTACAGGGAATTAATGAAAAACTGTTTTTT.

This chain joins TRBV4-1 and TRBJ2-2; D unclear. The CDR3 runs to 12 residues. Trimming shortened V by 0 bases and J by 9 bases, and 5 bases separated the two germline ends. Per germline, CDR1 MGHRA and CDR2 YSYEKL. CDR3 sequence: CASSQDWRELFF. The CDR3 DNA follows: TGCGCCAGCAGCCAAGATTGGCGGGAGCTGTTTTTT.

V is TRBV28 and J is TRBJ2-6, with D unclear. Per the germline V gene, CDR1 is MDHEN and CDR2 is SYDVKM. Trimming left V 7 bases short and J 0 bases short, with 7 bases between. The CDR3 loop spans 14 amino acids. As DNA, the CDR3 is TGTGCCAGCAAACTGATCTCTGGGGCCAACGTCCTGACTTTC. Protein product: CASKLISGANVLTF.

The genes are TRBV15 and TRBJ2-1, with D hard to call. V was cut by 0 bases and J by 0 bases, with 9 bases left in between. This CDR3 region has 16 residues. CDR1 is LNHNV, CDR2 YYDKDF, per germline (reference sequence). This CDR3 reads CATSRDTADSYNEQFF. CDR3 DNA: TGTGCCACCAGCAGAGATACGGCAGACTCCTACAATGAGCAGTTCTTC.

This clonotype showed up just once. The CDR3 loop is CASSLAGRPETQYF. CDR3 coding DNA: TGTGCCAGCAGCTTGGCCGGTAGGCCAGAGACCCAGTACTTC. The rearrangement uses TRBV5-6 and TRBJ2-5; D call uncertain. Trimming stripped 0 bases from V and 4 bases from J, with 10 bases between. CDR1 is SGHDT and CDR2 is YYEEEE in the germline V gene. The CDR3 has 14 residues.

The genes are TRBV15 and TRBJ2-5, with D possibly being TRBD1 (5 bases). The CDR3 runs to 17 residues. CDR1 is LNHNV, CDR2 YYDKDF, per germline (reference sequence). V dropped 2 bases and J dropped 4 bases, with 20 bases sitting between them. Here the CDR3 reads CATSRQGITPLGETQYF. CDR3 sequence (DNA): TGTGCCACCAGCAGACAGGGTATTACCCCGCTAGGAGAGACCCAGTACTTC. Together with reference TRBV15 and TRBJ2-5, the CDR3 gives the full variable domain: DAMVIQNPRYQVTQFGKPVTLSCSQTLNHNVMYWYQQKSSQAPKLLFHYYDKDFNNEADTPDNFQSRRPNTSFCFLDIRSPGLGDTAMYLCATSRQGITPLGETQYFGPGTRLLVL.

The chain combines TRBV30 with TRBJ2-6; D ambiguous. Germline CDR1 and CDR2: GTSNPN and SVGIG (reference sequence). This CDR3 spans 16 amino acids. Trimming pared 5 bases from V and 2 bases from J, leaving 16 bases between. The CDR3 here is CAWGLPSAPGANVLTF. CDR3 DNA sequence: TGTGCCTGGGGGCTACCGTCGGCTCCTGGGGCCAACGTCCTGACTTTC.

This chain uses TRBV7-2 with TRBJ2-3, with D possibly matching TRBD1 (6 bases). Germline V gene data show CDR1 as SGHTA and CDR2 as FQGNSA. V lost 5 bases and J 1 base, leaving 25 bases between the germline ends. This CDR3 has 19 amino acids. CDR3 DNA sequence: TGTGCCAGCAGCCCATCGGGGACCCTTAATGCAGGGGGCACAGATACGCAGTATTTT. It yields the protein CASSPSGTLNAGGTDTQYF.

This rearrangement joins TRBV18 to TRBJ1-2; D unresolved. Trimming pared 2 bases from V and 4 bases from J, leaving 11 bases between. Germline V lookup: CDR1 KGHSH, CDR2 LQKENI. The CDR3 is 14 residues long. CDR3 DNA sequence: TGTGCCAGCTCACCAAGGTTGGAGGGCTATGGCTACACCTTC. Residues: CASSPRLEGYGYTF. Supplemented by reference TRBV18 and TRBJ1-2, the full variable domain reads NAGVMQNPRHLVRRRGQEARLRCSPMKGHSHVYWYRQLPEEGLKFMVYLQKENIIDESGMPKERFSAEFPKEGPSILRIQQVVRGDSAAYFCASSPRLEGYGYTFGSGTRLTVV.

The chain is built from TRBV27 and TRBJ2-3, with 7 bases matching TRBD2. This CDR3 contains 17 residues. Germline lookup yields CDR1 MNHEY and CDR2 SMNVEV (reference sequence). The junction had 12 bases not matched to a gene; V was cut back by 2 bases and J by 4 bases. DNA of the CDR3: TGTGCCAGCAGTTTAGCGTCTAGCGGTCCTCCCGCAGATACGCAGTATTTT. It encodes CASSLASSGPPADTQYF.

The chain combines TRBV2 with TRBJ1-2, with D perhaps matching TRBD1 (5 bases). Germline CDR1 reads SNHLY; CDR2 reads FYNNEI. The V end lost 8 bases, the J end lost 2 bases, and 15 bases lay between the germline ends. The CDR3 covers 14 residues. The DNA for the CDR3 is TGTGCCAGCTACGACGGACGACAGAACTATGGCTACACCTTC. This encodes CASYDGRQNYGYTF.

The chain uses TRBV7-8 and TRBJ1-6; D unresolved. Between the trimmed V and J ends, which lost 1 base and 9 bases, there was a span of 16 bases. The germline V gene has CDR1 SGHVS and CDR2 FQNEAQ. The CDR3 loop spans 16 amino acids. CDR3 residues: CASSLEATVMGSPLHF. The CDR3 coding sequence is TGTGCCAGCAGCTTAGAGGCCACAGTTATGGGTTCACCCCTCCACTTT.

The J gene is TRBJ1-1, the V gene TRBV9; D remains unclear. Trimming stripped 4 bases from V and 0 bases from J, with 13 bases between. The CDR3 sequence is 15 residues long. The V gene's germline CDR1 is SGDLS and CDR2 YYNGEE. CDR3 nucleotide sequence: TGTGCCAGCAGCTTCGGACTCACCATGAACACTGAAGCTTTCTTT. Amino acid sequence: CASSFGLTMNTEAFF.

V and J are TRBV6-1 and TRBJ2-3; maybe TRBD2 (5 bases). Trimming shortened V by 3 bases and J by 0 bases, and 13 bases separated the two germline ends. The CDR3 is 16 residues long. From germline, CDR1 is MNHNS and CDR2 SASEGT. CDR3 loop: CASSDFAGSSTDTQYF. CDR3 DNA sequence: TGTGCCAGCAGTGACTTTGCGGGCTCGAGCACAGATACGCAGTATTTT.

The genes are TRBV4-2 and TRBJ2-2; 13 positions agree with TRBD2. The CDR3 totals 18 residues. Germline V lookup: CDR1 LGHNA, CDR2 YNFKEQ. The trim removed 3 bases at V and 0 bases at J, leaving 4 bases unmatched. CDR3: CASSQGLAGIANTGELFF. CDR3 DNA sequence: TGTGCCAGCAGCCAGGGACTAGCGGGAATAGCGAACACCGGGGAGCTGTTTTTT.

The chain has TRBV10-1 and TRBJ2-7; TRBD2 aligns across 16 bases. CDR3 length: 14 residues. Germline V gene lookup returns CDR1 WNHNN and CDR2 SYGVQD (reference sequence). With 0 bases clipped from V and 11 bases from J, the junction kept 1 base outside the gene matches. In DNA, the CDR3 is TGCGCCAGCAGTGAGTCGGGACTAGCGGGGGGGAAGTACTTC. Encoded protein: CASSESGLAGGKYF.

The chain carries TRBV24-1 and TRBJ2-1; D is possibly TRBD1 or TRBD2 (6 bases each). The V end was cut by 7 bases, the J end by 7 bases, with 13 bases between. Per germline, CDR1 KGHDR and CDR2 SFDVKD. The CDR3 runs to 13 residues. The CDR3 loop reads CATRGVGGNEQFF. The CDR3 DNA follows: TGTGCCACCAGAGGGGTAGGGGGGAATGAGCAGTTCTTC.

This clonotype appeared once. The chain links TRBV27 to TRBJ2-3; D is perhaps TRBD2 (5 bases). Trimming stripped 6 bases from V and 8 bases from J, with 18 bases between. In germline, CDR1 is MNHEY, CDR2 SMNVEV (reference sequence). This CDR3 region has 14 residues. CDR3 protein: CASRQNDGMGTQYF. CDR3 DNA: TGTGCCAGCAGACAAAATGACGGGATGGGTACGCAGTATTTT.

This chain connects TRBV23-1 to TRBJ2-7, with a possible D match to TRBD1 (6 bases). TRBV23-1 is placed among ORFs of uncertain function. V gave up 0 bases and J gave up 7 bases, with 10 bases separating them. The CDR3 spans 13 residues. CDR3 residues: CASSQSVQGEQYV. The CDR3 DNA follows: TGCGCCAGCAGTCAATCGGTACAGGGAGAGCAGTACGTC.

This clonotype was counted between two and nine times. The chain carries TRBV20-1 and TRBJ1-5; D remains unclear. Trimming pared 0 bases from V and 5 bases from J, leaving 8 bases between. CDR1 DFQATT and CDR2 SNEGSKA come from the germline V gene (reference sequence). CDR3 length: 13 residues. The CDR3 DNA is TGCAGTGCTAGAGATCTTGCTCATCAGCCCCAGCATTTT. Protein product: CSARDLAHQPQHF.

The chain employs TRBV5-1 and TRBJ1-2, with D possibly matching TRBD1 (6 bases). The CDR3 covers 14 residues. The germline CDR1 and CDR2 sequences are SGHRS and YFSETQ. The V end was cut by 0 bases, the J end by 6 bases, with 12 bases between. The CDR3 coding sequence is TGCGCCAGCAGCTTGGATGGGGGGGCGGATGGCTACACCTTC. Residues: CASSLDGGADGYTF.

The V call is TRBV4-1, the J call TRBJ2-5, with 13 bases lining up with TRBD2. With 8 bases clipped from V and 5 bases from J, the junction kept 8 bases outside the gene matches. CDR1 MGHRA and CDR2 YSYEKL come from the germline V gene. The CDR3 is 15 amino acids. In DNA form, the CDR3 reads TGCGCCAGCGGGACTAGCGGGACGAGTGGTGAGACCCAGTACTTC. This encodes CASGTSGTSGETQYF.

CDR3 residues: CASTSPLTVNTEAFF. In nucleotides, the CDR3 is TGTGCCAGCACCTCTCCCCTGACAGTGAACACTGAAGCTTTCTTT. V is TRBV11-2 and J is TRBJ1-1; possibly TRBD1 for D (5 bases). Germline lookup yields CDR1 SGHAT and CDR2 FQNNGV. Trimming pared 7 bases from V and 0 bases from J, leaving 15 bases between. This CDR3 region has 15 residues.

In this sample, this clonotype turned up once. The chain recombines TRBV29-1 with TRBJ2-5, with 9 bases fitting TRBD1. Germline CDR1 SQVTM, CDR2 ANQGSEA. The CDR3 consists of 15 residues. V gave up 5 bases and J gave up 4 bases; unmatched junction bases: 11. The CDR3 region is CSVLPGTGRGETQYF. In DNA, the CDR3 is TGCAGCGTTCTCCCGGGGACAGGGCGAGGAGAGACCCAGTACTTC.